These 2 T cell receptor beta chains originate from one sample sequenced in a study of blood T cells in healthy people across ages. It was with a sample-barcoded 5' primer and a J-beta primer mix that a second PCR of roughly 7 to 12 cycles was run. TCRdb passed the 5' RACE reads through MiXCR, listing each CDR3 protein once. The sample contains about 1.8 million distinct CDR3 sequences, around 48% of which appear only once. Sequenced: blood. Receptors were obtained from a woman between 40 and 55 years old in good health.

This sequence joins TRBV11-2 and TRBJ2-7; 11 nucleotides line up with TRBD1. CDR1 and CDR2 (germline): SGHAT, FQNNGV. J was trimmed by 5 bases and V by 4 bases; bases with no gene match: 7. This CDR3 is 15 amino acids long. CDR3 residues: CASSSNRDRGNEQYF. The CDR3 coding sequence is TGTGCCAGCAGCTCCAACCGGGACAGGGGGAACGAGCAGTACTTC.

This clonotype was counted only a few times. V is TRBV6-2 or TRBV6-3 and J is TRBJ2-7; TRBD2 aligns across 7 bases. Germline CDR1 reads MNHEY; CDR2 reads SVGEGT. The CDR3 is 17 amino acids. Trimming took 2 bases from V and 2 from J; bases not matched to a gene: 12. CDR3 sequence reads: CASSYNGLADPTYEQYF. CDR3 nucleotide sequence: TGTGCCAGCAGTTACAACGGTCTAGCGGATCCCACCTACGAGCAGTACTTC.